The sequence of this TCR beta chain was determined in a study of blood T cell repertoires in COVID-19. This clone was detected many times. Trimming cost V 3 bases and J 8 bases, with 11 bases left between them. CDR3 length equals 13 residues. Per germline, CDR1 MGHRA and CDR2 YSYEKL. The repertoire was sequenced with immunoSEQ multiplex PCR; TCRdb's copy has only in-frame clones and lacks some. This sample has 210,000 or so clones, with over 75% found just once. Sequences were obtained from PBMCs or T cells enriched from blood (not recorded which). The J gene is TRBJ2-1, the V gene TRBV4-1; D not resolved. The source of this sequence is a man aged 25-45 years with acute COVID-19. CDR3 DNA sequence: TGCGCCAGCAGCCACCCTAATGTCGATGAGCAGTTCTTC. This sequence encodes CASSHPNVDEQFF.